This entry lists 8 T cell receptor beta chains sequenced from one sample in a study of PD-L1 blockade in urothelial cancer. Profiling relied on immunoSEQ multiplex PCR, and the TCRdb table lists in-frame clones only, not all of them. The table has approximately 65,000 clones, around nine tenths seen once; the top ten hold roughly 3.4%. The source material was PBMCs, sampled around atezolizumab (anti-PD-L1) treatment. The source of these receptors is a man aged 55-75 years with urothelial cancer.

The rearrangement uses TRBV9 and TRBJ2-5, with D possibly being TRBD1 (7 bases). Germline V gene data show CDR1 as SGDLS and CDR2 as YYNGEE. Trimming pared 3 bases from V and 1 base from J, leaving 10 bases between. This CDR3 is 14 amino acids long. The CDR3: CASSAGDSQETQYF. CDR3 DNA sequence: TGTGCCAGCAGCGCGGGGGACAGCCAAGAGACCCAGTACTTC.

The V call is TRBV9, the J call TRBJ2-3; unclear D gene. The length of the CDR3 is 15 residues. Deletions cut 0 bases from V and 0 bases from J, with 8 bases between. Germline V lookup: CDR1 SGDLS, CDR2 YYNGEE. The CDR3 here is CASSVDYGSTDTQYF. The CDR3 DNA sequence: TGTGCCAGCAGCGTAGACTATGGTAGCACAGATACGCAGTATTTT.

V and J are TRBV7-2 and TRBJ2-7, with 7 bases identical to TRBD1. In germline, CDR1 is SGHTA, CDR2 FQGNSA. The CDR3 is 15 residues long. The J segment lost 7 bases and the V segment lost 6 bases, leaving 15 bases of the junction unmatched. This CDR3 reads CASSLDRSIRVEQYF. The CDR3, as DNA: TGTGCCAGCAGTCTGGACAGGAGCATTCGTGTGGAGCAGTACTTC.

In DNA, the CDR3 is TGTGCCAGCTCACCCGACAGCTGGAATTCACCCCTCCACTTT. This codes for CASSPDSWNSPLHF. This sequence joins TRBV18 and TRBJ1-6; weak D call: TRBD1 (5 bases). The CDR3 length is 14 residues. The V gene's germline CDR1 is KGHSH and CDR2 LQKENI. V was trimmed by 3 bases and J by 7 bases, leaving 10 bases between them.

The rearrangement joins TRBV11-2 to TRBJ1-2; D is possibly TRBD1 (5 bases). Germline V lookup: CDR1 SGHAT, CDR2 FQNNGV. CDR3 length: 14 amino acids. In nucleotides, the CDR3 is TGTGCTGCCCGGGAGGGGCGAGGGGACTATGGCTACACCTTC. It yields the protein CAAREGRGDYGYTF.

As to this clone: This CDR3 is also generated by other DNA sequences in the sample. V gene TRBV7-6 combines with J gene TRBJ2-3; D not resolved. The CDR3 consists of 12 residues. Trimming cost V 5 bases and J 0 bases, with 3 bases left between them. The germline V gene has CDR1 SGHVS and CDR2 FNYEAQ. CDR3 DNA: TGTGCCAGCAGCCCAAGCACAGATACGCAGTATTTT. Its translation is CASSPSTDTQYF.

The CDR3, as DNA: TGTGCCAGCAGTTACTATAGCGGGCGGGCCTACAATGAGCAGTTCTTC. As protein: CASSYYSGRAYNEQFF. The genes are TRBV27 and TRBJ2-1; 7 bases align to TRBD2. Germline loops: CDR1 MNHEY, CDR2 SMNVEV (reference sequence). The CDR3 extends over 16 amino acids. After removal of 4 bases from V and 2 bases from J, the junction contained 8 bases not matched to a gene.

V and J are TRBV10-1 and TRBJ2-4, with 9 bases matching TRBD1. The CDR3 sequence is 14 residues long. Germline V gene data show CDR1 as WNHNN and CDR2 as SYGVQD (reference sequence). After removal of 6 bases from V and 6 bases from J, the junction contained 6 bases not matched to a gene. The DNA of the CDR3 is TGCGCCAGCAGGGACCGGGACAGGGTAAACATTCAGTACTTC. Its translation is CASRDRDRVNIQYF.